The 29 T cell receptor beta chains given below trace back to one sample, sequenced in a study of regulatory T cells in long-lasting Graves disease. Building the TCR beta libraries relied on iRepertoire HTBI primers, and CDR3 regions underwent Arm-PCR. TCRdb redid the calling of the multiplex PCR reads with MiXCR, one entry per CDR3 protein. The sample holds roughly 610,000 distinct CDR3 sequences; roughly 15% are singletons and the top ten take 15% to 20%. Specified time point: newly diagnosed GD, antithyroid drugs for less than 3 months. The authors made the TCR library using RNA they extracted from PBMCs. This same sample was also taken into another study, of T cells in Graves' hyperthyroidism and ophthalmopathy.

This specimen consisted of peripheral blood mononuclear cells (PBMCs), obtained at new diagnosis, from a patient treated with antithyroid drugs. Receptors originate from a woman aged 25 to 39 with Graves disease.

This clonotype appeared many times. The CDR3 DNA reads as TGTGCCAGCCGCAAAATCAGGGGGAAAAACAATGAGCAGTTCTTC. This gives the protein CASRKIRGKNNEQFF. The V call is TRBV11-2, the J call TRBJ2-1; 7 nucleotides line up with TRBD1. The CDR3 length is 15 residues. Germline V gives CDR1 SGHAT, CDR2 FQNNGV. Trimming cost V 8 bases and J 5 bases; bases outside gene matches: 12.

The rearrangement uses TRBV29-1 and TRBJ2-3; a weak D match, TRBD2 (5 bases). Germline CDR1 and CDR2: SQVTM and ANQGSEA. This CDR3 comprises 13 residues. Trimming took 6 bases from V and 6 from J, leaving 16 bases between them. CDR3 in DNA: TGCAGCGTACGACTACTACTAGTGGATACGCAGTATTTT. Amino acid sequence: CSVRLLLVDTQYF.

At least ten counts were recorded for this clonotype. The CDR3 coding sequence is TGTGCCAGCAGTCCAACTTCGGCCCAGGGGGAAGAGACCCAGTACTTC. This encodes CASSPTSAQGEETQYF. The chain employs TRBV12-3 or TRBV12-4 and TRBJ2-5; 7 bases line up with TRBD1. Germline trimming cut 5 bases from V and 3 bases from J; bases unmatched to any gene: 12. The CDR3 extends over 16 amino acids.

The V gene is TRBV18, the J gene TRBJ2-1; 10 positions match TRBD2. Per the germline V gene, CDR1 is KGHSH and CDR2 is LQKENI. V shed 8 bases and J 4 bases; nucleotides not matched to a gene: 5. CDR3 length: 14 residues. DNA for the CDR3: TGTGCCAGCACGGGACTAGCGCTTTACAATGAGCAGTTCTTC. Translating it yields CASTGLALYNEQFF. Complete variable domain (other parts from reference TRBV18 and TRBJ2-1): NAGVMQNPRHLVRRRGQEARLRCSPMKGHSHVYWYRQLPEEGLKFMVYLQKENIIDESGMPKERFSAEFPKEGPSILRIQQVVRGDSAAYFCASTGLALYNEQFFGPGTRLTVL.

This clonotype was found many times. For the CDR3, the DNA is TGCAGCGTTATCGCTTGGGCAGGAACTGAAGCTTTCTTT. Translation: CSVIAWAGTEAFF. The genes are TRBV29-1 and TRBJ1-1, with no clear D. This CDR3 spans 13 amino acids. The germline V gene encodes CDR1 SQVTM and CDR2 ANQGSEA. V shed 5 bases and J shed 5 bases, with 15 bases lying between them.

The chain combines TRBV6-1 with TRBJ1-1; D is uncertain. The ends were cut back, 5 bases at V and 3 bases at J, with 16 bases in the middle. The CDR3 contains 15 residues. Per the germline V gene, CDR1 is MNHNS and CDR2 is SASEGT. The CDR3 bases are TGTGCCAGCAGTATACGCCCAGCCGTCGACACTGAAGCTTTCTTT. It is translated as CASSIRPAVDTEAFF.

As for this clonotype: One base away lies a much larger clone, so this may be a sequencing read error. The chain joins TRBV6-1 to TRBJ1-2, with TRBD1 matching over 9 bases. CDR1 and CDR2 from the germline V gene are MNHNS and SASEGT. The CDR3 has 14 amino acids. V lost 8 bases, J lost 8 bases, and 12 bases stayed unmatched. Here the CDR3 DNA reads TGTGCCAGCGGAGACGGGACAGGGAATTTGGGCTACACCTTC. Protein: CASGDGTGNLGYTF.

The chain is built from TRBV5-1 and TRBJ1-3, with 9 bases lining up with TRBD1. Germline trimming cut 3 bases from V and 4 bases from J; bases unmatched to any gene: 5. The CDR3 runs 15 residues. Germline CDR1 reads SGHRS; CDR2 reads YFSETQ. The CDR3 DNA is TGCGCCAGCAGCTCCACAGGGGGCGGCGGAAACACCATATATTTT. Its protein product is CASSSTGGGGNTIYF.

Only a few counts were recorded for this clonotype. This chain uses TRBV20-1 with TRBJ2-1, with D perhaps TRBD2 (5 bases). Germline values: CDR1 DFQATT, CDR2 SNEGSKA (reference sequence). The CDR3 contains 16 residues. Trimming took off 0 bases at V and 0 bases at J, with 12 bases between the two ends. CDR3 sequence: CSARDAGGISYNEQFF. Written as DNA, the CDR3 is TGCAGTGCTAGAGACGCCGGAGGTATCTCCTACAATGAGCAGTTCTTC.

This clonotype was recorded many times. This sequence joins TRBV2 and TRBJ1-4; D is undetermined. The CDR3 runs to 16 residues. V dropped 6 bases and J dropped 0 bases, with 14 bases sitting between them. Germline-derived CDR1 and CDR2 are SNHLY and FYNNEI. The CDR3 DNA sequence: TGTGCCAGCAGGAGCTACAGAGTATCAACTAATGAAAAACTGTTTTTT. Its translation: CASRSYRVSTNEKLFF.

This clonotype was seen ten or more times. The rearrangement links TRBV6-1 to TRBJ1-2; D is perhaps TRBD1 (5 bases). V dropped 10 bases and J dropped 4 bases, with 16 bases sitting between them. Germline CDR1 is MNHNS and CDR2 is SASEGT. CDR3 length: 13 residues. Here the CDR3 reads CATTRDLIYGYTF. The CDR3 bases are TGTGCCACCACGAGGGACCTAATCTATGGCTACACCTTC.

With respect to this clonotype: With a much larger clone just one base away, this may be a read error. The chain carries TRBV2 and TRBJ1-5; TRBD1 matches at 8 bases. This CDR3 is built from 15 residues. The V gene's germline CDR1 is SNHLY and CDR2 FYNNEI. The CDR3 loop reads CACSAQGQVNQPQHF. DNA for the CDR3: TGTGCCTGCAGTGCCCAGGGACAGGTCAATCAGCCCCAGCATTTT.

This clonotype was seen ten or more times. CDR3 nucleotides: TGTGCCAGCAGTTTTGAGGGAGTCAGCGAGCAGTACTTC. As protein: CASSFEGVSEQYF. This sequence joins TRBV12-3 or TRBV12-4 and TRBJ2-7, with D possibly being TRBD2 (5 bases). The CDR3 covers 13 residues. Trimming pared 3 bases from V and 6 bases from J, leaving 12 bases between.

The chain combines TRBV18 with TRBJ2-2; 8 nucleotides agree with TRBD1. CDR1 is KGHSH, CDR2 LQKENI, per germline. The junction had 11 bases not matched to a gene; V was cut back by 3 bases and J by 2 bases. The CDR3 length is 18 residues. CDR3 region: CASSPSGQDRGNTGELFF. The CDR3 DNA reads as TGTGCCAGCTCACCTTCGGGACAGGATAGGGGCAACACCGGGGAGCTGTTTTTT.

This clonotype showed up just a few times. The chain recombines TRBV12-3 or TRBV12-4 with TRBJ2-7, with D perhaps TRBD2 (7 bases). Trimming shortened V by 6 bases and J by 2 bases, and 17 bases separated the two germline ends. The CDR3 is 15 residues long. The CDR3 reads CASRSEGGSPYEQYF. CDR3 nucleotides: TGTGCCAGCAGATCCGAGGGGGGGAGTCCCTACGAGCAGTACTTC.

This clonotype was seen ten or more times. The V gene is TRBV28, the J gene TRBJ1-2, with D perhaps matching TRBD1 (5 bases). The CDR3 length is 13 residues. The germline V gene encodes CDR1 MDHEN and CDR2 SYDVKM. The V gene lost 3 bases and the J gene lost 7 bases, with 12 bases spanning the gap. The DNA of the CDR3 is TGTGCCAGCAGTTTGGGACCGCCTCGTGGCTACACCTTC. Translation gives CASSLGPPRGYTF.

The chain combines TRBV6-2 or TRBV6-3 with TRBJ2-3, with 13 bases lining up with TRBD2. Germline assignment: CDR1 MNHEY and CDR2 SVGEGT. The CDR3 runs 14 residues. Trimming took 7 bases from V and 4 from J; bases not matched to a gene: 2. Here the CDR3 DNA reads TGTGCCAGCATCGGACTAGCGGGGGCAGATACGCAGTATTTT. Its protein is CASIGLAGADTQYF.

The chain has TRBV5-6 and TRBJ1-1; perhaps TRBD1 as D (6 bases). There are 13 residues in the CDR3. Germline V gene lookup returns CDR1 SGHDT and CDR2 YYEEEE. Trimming took 7 bases from V and 0 from J, leaving 10 bases between them. The CDR3 spells CASLRGVNTEAFF. CDR3 DNA sequence: TGTGCCAGCTTGAGGGGGGTGAACACTGAAGCTTTCTTT. Filled out from reference TRBV5-6 and TRBJ1-1, the complete variable domain reads DAGVTQSPTHLIKTRGQQVTLRCSPKSGHDTVSWYQQALGQGPQFIFQYYEEEERQRGNFPDRFSGHQFPNYSSELNVNALLLGDSALYLCASLRGVNTEAFFGQGTRLTVV.

The J gene is TRBJ1-6, the V gene TRBV6-2 or TRBV6-3; D is ambiguous. The CDR3 spans 13 residues. The V end lost 5 bases, the J end lost 9 bases, and 11 bases lay between the germline ends. Germline V lookup: CDR1 MNHEY, CDR2 SVGEGT. The CDR3 spells CASSPGEASPLHF. The CDR3 coding sequence is TGTGCCAGCAGTCCCGGGGAGGCTTCACCCCTCCACTTT.

This clonotype came up many times. The V call is TRBV12-3 or TRBV12-4, the J call TRBJ1-5, with D perhaps matching TRBD1 (5 bases). V was pared by 4 bases and J by 10 bases, with 14 bases between. This CDR3 region has 13 residues. The CDR3 protein is CASSSGRDNPQHF. As DNA, the CDR3 is TGTGCCAGCAGTTCAGGCAGGGATAATCCCCAGCATTTT.

V gene TRBV18 combines with J gene TRBJ1-1; D ambiguous. Germline CDR1 reads KGHSH; CDR2 reads LQKENI. With 0 bases removed from V and 3 bases from J, the gap between germline ends came to 8 bases. The CDR3 covers 14 residues. This chain's CDR3 is CASSPPGTYTEAFF. The CDR3 region has the DNA TGTGCCAGCTCACCACCAGGAACATACACTGAAGCTTTCTTT.

The chain couples TRBV20-1 to TRBJ1-5, with a tentative D call TRBD1 (5 bases). This CDR3 contains 13 residues. V dropped 7 bases and J dropped 2 bases, with 12 bases sitting between them. Germline-derived CDR1 and CDR2 are DFQATT and SNEGSKA (reference sequence). In DNA, the CDR3 is TGCAGTGGGGGTAGGGGTGGCAATCAGCCCCAGCATTTT. It specifies CSGGRGGNQPQHF.

The CDR3, as DNA: TGTGCCACCAGCAGGACGGCGGAGGGGCAAAAACTGTTTTTT. Its translation: CATSRTAEGQKLFF. This chain connects TRBV15 to TRBJ1-4, with D perhaps matching TRBD1 (5 bases). CDR1 is LNHNV, CDR2 YYDKDF, per germline (reference sequence). This CDR3 is 14 amino acids long. Trimming removed 3 bases from V and 9 bases from J, with 14 bases in between.

This clonotype was found a few times. A single base separates this from a much larger clone, so it may be a read error. The gene calls are TRBV20-1 and TRBJ2-1; D unclear. The CDR3 is made up of 13 amino acids. Germline CDR1 is DFQATT and CDR2 is SNEGSKA (reference sequence). The chain's CDR3 is CSARGRRYNEQLF. DNA of the CDR3: TGCAGTGCTAGGGGAAGGCGGTACAATGAGCAGCTCTTC.

This clonotype has ten or more counts. J is TRBJ1-1 and V is TRBV7-2, with TRBD1 identical over 7 bases. Germline trimming cut 5 bases from V and 10 bases from J; bases unmatched to any gene: 10. The germline CDR1 and CDR2 sequences are SGHTA and FQGNSA. This CDR3 has 13 residues. The CDR3 DNA reads TGTGCCAGCAGCCCGGACAGGAACGTGGGAGCTTTCTTT. Residues: CASSPDRNVGAFF.

This clonotype was recorded a few times. The chain combines TRBV5-1 with TRBJ2-5, with 7 bases fitting TRBD2. Losses at the gene ends were 4 bases for V and 7 bases for J; bases not matched to a gene: 19. Germline assignment: CDR1 SGHRS and CDR2 YFSETQ. There are 17 residues in the CDR3. The chain's CDR3 is CASSPGTLGGKSRTQYF. As DNA, the CDR3 is TGCGCCAGCAGCCCCGGGACTCTCGGGGGGAAGAGTAGGACCCAGTACTTC.

This clonotype came up many times. The chain joins TRBV12-3 or TRBV12-4 to TRBJ1-6; 11 bases agree with TRBD1. CDR3 size: 17 residues. V shed 3 bases, J shed 7 bases, and the junction held 8 bases outside the gene matches. The CDR3 sequence: CASSFILRTGGNSPLHF. DNA of the CDR3: TGTGCCAGCAGTTTCATTTTAAGGACAGGGGGCAATTCACCCCTCCACTTT.

This clonotype was seen only a few times. This chain connects TRBV5-1 to TRBJ2-5; D is uncertain. Germline V lookup: CDR1 SGHRS, CDR2 YFSETQ. Trimming stripped 3 bases from V and 6 bases from J, with 6 bases between. CDR3 length: 11 amino acids. The CDR3 region is CASSSEKTQYF. In DNA, the CDR3 is TGCGCCAGCAGCTCGGAAAAGACCCAGTACTTC.

The table lists this clonotype with a few counts. The chain employs TRBV19 and TRBJ2-5; the D gene is possibly TRBD1 (6 bases). CDR3 length: 17 residues. In germline, CDR1 is LNHDA, CDR2 SQIVND (reference sequence). V was shortened by 3 bases and J by 1 base, with 18 bases between the two germline ends. The CDR3, as DNA: TGTGCCAGTAGTATTAGGTTTGTCACAGGGACCCAAGAGACCCAGTACTTC. It translates to CASSIRFVTGTQETQYF. The variable domain in full, with the rest retrieved from reference TRBV19 and TRBJ2-5, is DGGITQSPKYLFRKEGQNVTLSCEQNLNHDAMYWYRQDPGQGLRLIYYSQIVNDFQKGDIAEGYSVSREKKESFPLTVTSAQKNPTAFYLCASSIRFVTGTQETQYFGPGTRLLVL.